The rows below give T cell receptor beta chains drawn from one sample of a study of blood T cell repertoires in COVID-19. The method was immunoSEQ multiplex PCR; TCRdb's version includes in-frame clones alone and lacks a portion of them. Among 150,000 to 200,000 clones listed, 85% were seen once. Input material: peripheral blood. All receptors derive from a human donor with acute or convalescent COVID-19. The donor label of this sample is uncertain. CDR3s include the opening cysteine and the closing phenylalanine or tryptophan.

v_gene: TRBV6-1; j_gene: TRBJ2-7; CDR3aa: CASSESTRTYEQYF
v_gene: TRBV14; j_gene: TRBJ1-4; CDR3aa: CASSQDQQGAREKLFF
v_gene: TRBV7-6; j_gene: TRBJ2-2; CDR3aa: CASSPRERVGAGELFF
v_gene: TRBV4-3; j_gene: TRBJ1-4; CDR3aa: CASSQDRVREKLFF
v_gene: TRBV11-2; j_gene: TRBJ2-3; CDR3aa: CASSSLGSGVTDTQYF
v_gene: TRBV12-5; j_gene: TRBJ2-3; CDR3aa: CASGTTNRGRLWTDTQYF
v_gene: TRBV7-6; j_gene: TRBJ2-7; CDR3aa: CASSPSPGTAYEQYF
v_gene: TRBV19; j_gene: TRBJ1-5; CDR3aa: CASSTTTGALNQPQHF
v_gene: TRBV7-6; j_gene: TRBJ2-7; CDR3aa: CASSLVTGTYEQYF
v_gene: TRBV9; j_gene: TRBJ2-5; CDR3aa: CASSVAVRGETQYF
v_gene: TRBV4-1; j_gene: TRBJ2-2; CDR3aa: CASSQDLFGLAFTGELFF
v_gene: TRBV2; j_gene: TRBJ2-2; CDR3aa: CASSEPGGAGNTGELFF
v_gene: TRBV6-5; j_gene: TRBJ2-2; CDR3aa: CASIGRGENTGELFF
v_gene: TRBV27; j_gene: TRBJ2-7; CDR3aa: CASSLRGFYEQYF
v_gene: TRBV6-4; j_gene: TRBJ2-1; CDR3aa: CASSPGRGSSYNEQFF
v_gene: TRBV2; j_gene: TRBJ2-7; CDR3aa: CASKKRGLAYEQYF
v_gene: TRBV10-3; j_gene: TRBJ2-7; CDR3aa: CAIAGSPNEQYF
v_gene: TRBV12-5; j_gene: TRBJ1-6; CDR3aa: CASGLDRDSPLHF
v_gene: TRBV10-1; j_gene: TRBJ2-3; CDR3aa: CASSEGPAQYF
v_gene: TRBV9; j_gene: TRBJ1-1; CDR3aa: CASSARPTGVNTEAFF
v_gene: TRBV3-1/TRBV3-2; j_gene: TRBJ1-1; CDR3aa: CASSDRDRGPAFF
v_gene: TRBV4-2; j_gene: TRBJ1-3; CDR3aa: CASSQVSRDRSSGNTIYF
v_gene: TRBV9; j_gene: TRBJ1-1; CDR3aa: CASSVATRGGRTEAFF
v_gene: TRBV4-1; j_gene: TRBJ2-3; CDR3aa: CASSIGTSGGTDTQYF
v_gene: TRBV28; j_gene: TRBJ2-3; CDR3aa: CASTSGGTDTDTQYF
v_gene: TRBV19; j_gene: TRBJ2-7; CDR3aa: CASSLSAGGFTYEQYF
v_gene: TRBV5-6; j_gene: TRBJ1-2; CDR3aa: CASRGGVNYGYTF
v_gene: TRBV6-2/TRBV6-3; j_gene: TRBJ1-5; CDR3aa: CASSYSGVQPQHF
v_gene: TRBV5-1; j_gene: TRBJ2-1; CDR3aa: CASSRSGQGRNEQFF
v_gene: TRBV28; j_gene: TRBJ1-5; CDR3aa: CASTPEGVGNQPQHF
v_gene: TRBV5-6; j_gene: TRBJ1-4; CDR3aa: CASSSGTANEKLFF
v_gene: TRBV5-4; j_gene: TRBJ2-1; CDR3aa: CASSLSAGEPLYNEQFF
v_gene: TRBV11-3; j_gene: TRBJ1-1; CDR3aa: CASSLDRPGYTEAFF
v_gene: TRBV11-3; j_gene: TRBJ2-7; CDR3aa: CASSLGYDEQYF
v_gene: TRBV27; j_gene: TRBJ1-3; CDR3aa: CASSTVSPQGPGNTIYF
v_gene: TRBV11-2; j_gene: TRBJ2-7; CDR3aa: CASSLAAGIPYEQYF
v_gene: TRBV5-1; j_gene: TRBJ1-1; CDR3aa: CASRKESFGTEAFF
v_gene: TRBV30; j_gene: TRBJ1-1; CDR3aa: CAWVRGVMNTEAFF
v_gene: TRBV4-1; j_gene: TRBJ1-1; CDR3aa: CASSQDLSGNTEAFF
v_gene: TRBV5-1; j_gene: TRBJ1-1; CDR3aa: CASSSLQGLNTEAFF
v_gene: TRBV7-3; j_gene: TRBJ1-5; CDR3aa: CASSMYSNQPQHF
v_gene: TRBV11-3; j_gene: TRBJ1-1; CDR3aa: CASSLGGMNTEAFF
v_gene: TRBV4-2; j_gene: TRBJ1-4; CDR3aa: CASSLDRVNEKLFF
v_gene: TRBV7-2; j_gene: TRBJ1-5; CDR3aa: CASSLASGQPQHF
v_gene: TRBV6-5; j_gene: TRBJ1-3; CDR3aa: CASRRDSSGNTIYF
v_gene: TRBV7-2; j_gene: TRBJ1-6; CDR3aa: CASSLVAISPLHF
v_gene: TRBV3-1/TRBV3-2; j_gene: TRBJ2-3; CDR3aa: CASSSGPSAGTTDTQYF
v_gene: TRBV12-2; j_gene: TRBJ2-7; CDR3aa: CASRLESILGTGVTKSSYEQYF
v_gene: TRBV2; j_gene: TRBJ1-1; CDR3aa: CASSVANTEAFF
v_gene: TRBV9; j_gene: TRBJ1-3; CDR3aa: CASSVASSHSGNTIYF